This is a list of T cell receptor beta chains from one sample in a study of blood T cell repertoires in COVID-19. Sequenced by immunoSEQ multiplex PCR; TCRdb stores in-frame clones only, minus some. The sample has approximately 210,000 clones, around 86% seen once. The sequencing input was PBMCs or T cells enriched from blood (not recorded which). All receptors derive from a man in his thirties or forties in a cohort exposed to, infected with or recovered from COVID-19 (not recorded which). Both conserved end residues are part of each CDR3. A D gene is named only where the DNA matches it firmly. Clone size appears in some rows only: once, few, many, or a class for an expanded clone.

CDR3 protein: CASSVSAGTGELFF
CDR3 DNA: TGTGCCAGCAGCGTATCAGCCGGGACCGGGGAGCTGTTTTTT
V gene: TRBV9
clone size: NA
J gene: TRBJ2-2
D gene: NA
CDR3 length: 14

CDR3 protein: CASRITGTSEDEQYF
CDR3 DNA: TGTGCCAGCAGGATAACCGGGACTAGCGAGGACGAGCAGTACTTC
V gene: TRBV28
clone size: NA
J gene: TRBJ2-7
D gene: TRBD2
CDR3 length: 15

CDR3 protein: CASSLVGQAAYEQYF
CDR3 DNA: TGCGCCAGCAGCTTGGTGGGGCAGGCAGCCTACGAGCAGTACTTC
V gene: TRBV5-1
clone size: NA
J gene: TRBJ2-7
D gene: NA
CDR3 length: 15

CDR3 protein: CASTPTSGTGSYNEQFF
CDR3 DNA: TGTGCCAGCACCCCTACGTCCGGGACAGGTAGTTACAATGAGCAGTTCTTC
V gene: TRBV11-2
clone size: once
J gene: TRBJ2-1
D gene: TRBD1
CDR3 length: 17

CDR3 protein: CASSPRPGGQETQYF
CDR3 DNA: TGTGCCAGCTCACCTCGGCCCGGGGGTCAAGAGACCCAGTACTTC
V gene: TRBV18
clone size: NA
J gene: TRBJ2-5
D gene: NA
CDR3 length: 15

CDR3 protein: CATSDYSNQPQHF
CDR3 DNA: TGTGCCACCTCCGACTATAGCAATCAGCCCCAGCATTTT
V gene: TRBV24-1
clone size: NA
J gene: TRBJ1-5
D gene: NA
CDR3 length: 13

CDR3 protein: CASMGAIRLAGANTGELFF
CDR3 DNA: TGTGCCAGTATGGGGGCGATAAGACTAGCGGGAGCCAACACCGGGGAGCTGTTTTTT
V gene: TRBV19
clone size: NA
J gene: TRBJ2-2
D gene: TRBD2
CDR3 length: 19

CDR3 protein: CAISESGQRWSNYGYTF
CDR3 DNA: TGTGCCATCAGTGAGTCCGGACAGAGATGGAGCAACTATGGCTACACCTTC
V gene: TRBV10-3
clone size: NA
J gene: TRBJ1-2
D gene: NA
CDR3 length: 17

CDR3 protein: CASSLKSGGLTYEQYF
CDR3 DNA: TGTGCCAGCAGCTTAAAATCCGGGGGGCTTACCTACGAGCAGTACTTC
V gene: TRBV7-8
clone size: NA
J gene: TRBJ2-7
D gene: NA
CDR3 length: 16

CDR3 protein: CATSELAGPSYNEQFF
CDR3 DNA: TGTGCCACCAGTGAATTAGCGGGACCGAGCTACAATGAGCAGTTCTTC
V gene: TRBV24-1
clone size: NA
J gene: TRBJ2-1
D gene: TRBD2
CDR3 length: 16

CDR3 protein: CASSLGPSPTVYSNQPQHF
CDR3 DNA: TGTGCCAGCAGTTTGGGCCCCTCTCCGACAGTTTATAGCAATCAGCCCCAGCATTTT
V gene: TRBV28
clone size: NA
J gene: TRBJ1-5
D gene: NA
CDR3 length: 19

CDR3 protein: CASSLGQPNYGYTF
CDR3 DNA: TGTGCCAGCAGCTTGGGACAGCCGAACTATGGCTACACCTTC
V gene: TRBV5-6
clone size: NA
J gene: TRBJ1-2
D gene: NA
CDR3 length: 14

CDR3 protein: CASSSLAGDENNEQFF
CDR3 DNA: TGTGCCAGCAGTTCCCTAGCGGGAGACGAGAACAATGAGCAGTTCTTC
V gene: TRBV28
clone size: NA
J gene: TRBJ2-1
D gene: TRBD2
CDR3 length: 16

CDR3 protein: CSVEDRRDSTSINYGYTF
CDR3 DNA: TGCAGCGTTGAAGATCGACGGGACAGCACCAGTATCAACTATGGCTACACCTTC
V gene: TRBV29-1
clone size: NA
J gene: TRBJ1-2
D gene: TRBD1
CDR3 length: 18

CDR3 protein: CASSQEVGSRDTEAFF
CDR3 DNA: TGCGCCAGCAGCCAAGAAGTTGGGTCTAGAGACACTGAAGCTTTCTTT
V gene: TRBV4-3
clone size: NA
J gene: TRBJ1-1
D gene: NA
CDR3 length: 16